The 22 T cell receptor beta chains below all came from one sample that was sequenced in a study of CD8 T cells in Susac syndrome. Reverse transcription of roughly 0.5 to 1 ug RNA was performed with random hexamers. TCRdb itself ran the immunoSEQ multiplex PCR reads through MiXCR, one entry per CDR3 protein. The data contain hundreds of thousands of distinct CDR3 sequences, roughly 95% of them seen just once; the ten biggest clones take up 0.095% to 0.12%. Sequencing input: CD4+ T cells from PBMCs. The origin of the receptors is a human donor with Susac syndrome.

V gene TRBV12-3 or TRBV12-4 combines with J gene TRBJ2-2, with 11 positions matching TRBD2. V was pared by 8 bases and J by 5 bases, with 10 bases of the junction left unmatched. CDR3 size: 16 residues. Here the CDR3 reads CASDQWRTSGTGELFF. CDR3 sequence (DNA): TGTGCCAGCGACCAATGGCGGACTAGCGGGACCGGGGAGCTGTTTTTT.

The chain uses TRBV7-9 and TRBJ1-4, with unresolved D. CDR3 length: 12 amino acids. Per the germline V gene, CDR1 is SEHNR and CDR2 is FQNEAQ (reference sequence). V lost 11 bases to trimming and J lost 5 bases, with 12 bases between them. CDR3 amino acids: CASTSANEKLFF. Written as DNA, the CDR3 is TGTGCCTCGACAAGCGCGAATGAAAAACTGTTTTTT.

In DNA form, the CDR3 reads TGCAGTGCAGGACGGACAGGGGGCGAGGAGACCCAGTACTTC. Protein sequence: CSAGRTGGEETQYF. This chain uses TRBV20-1 with TRBJ2-5; 11 bases match TRBD1. Germline V gives CDR1 DFQATT, CDR2 SNEGSKA (reference sequence). With V trimmed by 6 bases and J by 5 bases, 8 bases remained unmatched. The CDR3 sequence is 14 residues long.

This clonotype occurred once. The chain joins TRBV20-1 to TRBJ1-2, with D perhaps matching TRBD1 (5 bases). The germline gives CDR1 DFQATT, CDR2 SNEGSKA (reference sequence). CDR3 size: 15 residues. V lost 3 bases to trimming and J lost 3 bases, with 17 bases between them. CDR3 region: CSASPVGGRYYGYTF. CDR3 sequence (DNA): TGCAGTGCTAGTCCTGTTGGGGGACGGTACTATGGCTACACCTTC.

The chain recombines TRBV2 with TRBJ1-4; 7 nucleotides match TRBD1. This CDR3 comprises 12 residues. V gave up 10 bases and J gave up 11 bases; unmatched junction bases: 10. CDR1 and CDR2 from the germline V gene are SNHLY and FYNNEI. The CDR3 sequence is CATDQSTGKLFF. In nucleotides, the CDR3 is TGTGCCACCGACCAATCGACAGGGAAACTGTTTTTT.

The chain is built from TRBV24-1 and TRBJ1-1, with a tentative D call TRBD1 (6 bases). This CDR3 spans 13 amino acids. Germline V lookup: CDR1 KGHDR, CDR2 SFDVKD. V was clipped by 9 bases and J by 0 bases, with 10 bases between them. Here the CDR3 reads CATSQGLNTEAFF. The CDR3 nucleotides read TGTGCCACCTCACAGGGATTGAACACTGAAGCTTTCTTT.

The gene calls are TRBV29-1 and TRBJ2-2, with 11 bases identical to TRBD1. The CDR3 is made up of 13 amino acids. Germline CDR1 is SQVTM and CDR2 is ANQGSEA. Trimming cost V 7 bases and J 6 bases; bases outside gene matches: 4. The CDR3 is CSAPGQGAGELFF. In DNA, the CDR3 is TGCAGCGCCCCGGGACAGGGGGCCGGGGAGCTGTTTTTT.

This chain connects TRBV7-6 to TRBJ1-2; D uncertain. With 5 bases removed from V and 4 bases from J, the gap between germline ends came to 17 bases. Per the germline V gene, CDR1 is SGHVS and CDR2 is FNYEAQ. The CDR3 is 15 residues long. This chain's CDR3 is CASSVGIGKLYGYTF. CDR3 DNA: TGTGCCAGCAGCGTAGGGATAGGGAAACTCTATGGCTACACCTTC.

V and J are TRBV2 and TRBJ2-1, with 7 bases matching TRBD2. V dropped 7 bases and J dropped 2; count of bases not matched to a gene: 5. From germline, CDR1 is SNHLY and CDR2 FYNNEI. The CDR3 has 14 amino acids. CDR3 in DNA: TGTGCCAGCAAATCGGGAGGTACCTACAATGAGCAGTTCTTC. Encoded protein: CASKSGGTYNEQFF.

The gene calls are TRBV3-1 and TRBJ2-2, with a tentative D call TRBD1 (5 bases). The CDR3 is made up of 13 amino acids. Germline CDR1 reads LGHDT; CDR2 reads YNNKEL (reference sequence). V was shortened by 2 bases and J by 7 bases, with 8 bases between the two germline ends. The CDR3 bases are TGTGCCAGCAGCCAACAGGGTAACGGGGAGCTGTTTTTT. Protein product: CASSQQGNGELFF. Based on the CDR3 plus reference TRBV3-1 and TRBJ2-2, the full variable domain is DTAVSQTPKYLVTQMGNDKSIKCEQNLGHDTMYWYKQDSKKFLKIMFSYNNKELIINETVPNRFSPKSPDKAHLNLHINSLELGDSAVYFCASSQQGNGELFFGEGSRLTVL.

The chain carries TRBV7-3 and TRBJ1-2; 10 bases agree with TRBD1. Per the germline V gene, CDR1 is SGHTA and CDR2 is FQGTGA. V shed 4 bases and J 5 bases; nucleotides not matched to a gene: 4. CDR3 length: 14 amino acids. The CDR3 sequence is CASSSTGGRYGYTF. As DNA, the CDR3 is TGTGCCAGCAGCTCGACAGGGGGCCGGTATGGCTACACCTTC.

The gene calls are TRBV3-1 and TRBJ2-6; D possibly uses TRBD1 or TRBD2 (5 bases each). The germline gives CDR1 LGHDT, CDR2 YNNKEL (reference sequence). V lost 1 base and J lost 4, with 8 bases in between. The CDR3 length is 15 residues. This CDR3 is CASSQAGTGANVLTF. In DNA, the CDR3 is TGTGCCAGCAGCCAAGCAGGGACCGGGGCCAACGTCCTGACTTTC.

The chain joins TRBV23-1 to TRBJ2-5; tentatively, D is TRBD1 or TRBD2 (5 bases each). TRBV23-1 is sorted into the ORF group, with uncertain function. V was shortened by 6 bases and J by 0 bases, with 17 bases between the two germline ends. There are 16 residues in the CDR3. CDR3 in amino acids: CASRQHRGQYQETQYF. Written as DNA, the CDR3 is TGCGCCAGCAGGCAACACCGGGGCCAGTACCAAGAGACCCAGTACTTC.

The rearrangement links TRBV29-1 to TRBJ2-5; 8 nucleotides agree with TRBD1. Germline V lookup: CDR1 SQVTM, CDR2 ANQGSEA. This CDR3 comprises 11 residues. V gave up 8 bases and J gave up 5 bases; unmatched junction bases: 4. The CDR3: CSLYRGETQYF. The CDR3 bases are TGCAGCTTGTACAGGGGGGAGACCCAGTACTTC.

The V gene is TRBV12-3 or TRBV12-4, the J gene TRBJ2-5, with D unclear. This CDR3 spans 13 amino acids. Deletions cut 4 bases from V and 5 bases from J, with 11 bases between. CDR3 amino acids: CASSSSWRETQYF. The CDR3 coding sequence is TGTGCCAGCAGTTCATCTTGGCGGGAGACCCAGTACTTC.

The chain links TRBV20-1 to TRBJ2-1, with TRBD2 matching over 8 bases. Germline CDR1 DFQATT, CDR2 SNEGSKA (reference sequence). The CDR3 is 15 residues long. J lost 3 bases, V lost 4 bases, and 8 bases had no gene match. The CDR3 DNA reads TGCAGTGCTAAAAGAGCGGGAGTACGCTACAATGAGCAGTTCTTC. It codes for CSAKRAGVRYNEQFF.

This clonotype was observed a handful of times. The V gene is TRBV18, the J gene TRBJ1-5; D not resolved. The germline CDR1 and CDR2 sequences are KGHSH and LQKENI. CDR3 size: 13 residues. The V end was cut by 6 bases, the J end by 5 bases, with 11 bases between. The CDR3 DNA follows: TGTGCCAGCTCTCGAGGGCGGGATCAGCCCCAGCATTTT. Amino acid sequence: CASSRGRDQPQHF.

The chain uses TRBV4-1 and TRBJ1-5; tentative D call: TRBD1 (5 bases). V was pared by 1 base and J by 0 bases, with 7 bases between. The length of the CDR3 is 15 residues. Germline assignment: CDR1 MGHRA and CDR2 YSYEKL. CDR3 sequence: CASSQVDSSNQPQHF. CDR3 in DNA: TGCGCCAGCAGCCAAGTCGACAGTAGCAATCAGCCCCAGCATTTT.

This clonotype was detected once. The chain joins TRBV20-1 to TRBJ1-2; no clear D. CDR3 length: 15 residues. Trimming pared 3 bases from V and 5 bases from J, leaving 19 bases between. Germline V gene lookup returns CDR1 DFQATT and CDR2 SNEGSKA (reference sequence). The CDR3 loop is CSASVWGLGPYGYTF. DNA of the CDR3: TGCAGTGCTAGTGTTTGGGGATTAGGGCCTTATGGCTACACCTTC.

This clonotype was recorded once. This chain connects TRBV21-1 to TRBJ2-2; the table gives TRBD1 as D, unverified against the DNA. TRBV21-1 counts as a pseudogene. The CDR3 extends over 17 amino acids. The CDR3 DNA reads as TGTGCCAGCAGCAACCGTTCGGGACAGGGGAACACCGGGGAGCTGTTTTTT. This codes for CASSNRSGQGNTGELFF.

The rearrangement uses TRBV29-1 and TRBJ1-1; D possibly corresponds to TRBD1 (5 bases). Between the trimmed V and J ends, which lost 6 bases and 3 bases, there was a span of 17 bases. This CDR3 spans 14 amino acids. In germline, CDR1 is SQVTM, CDR2 ANQGSEA. DNA for the CDR3: TGCAGCGTCCGAAGACCGGGGGGGTACACTGAAGCTTTCTTT. The encoded protein is CSVRRPGGYTEAFF.

The chain couples TRBV28 to TRBJ2-5; 7 bases agree with TRBD1. CDR1 is MDHEN and CDR2 is SYDVKM in the germline V gene. The CDR3 loop spans 16 amino acids. After removal of 3 bases from V and 0 bases from J, the junction contained 7 bases not matched to a gene. CDR3 loop: CASSLRQGTYQETQYF. The CDR3 nucleotides are TGTGCCAGCAGTTTGAGACAGGGAACGTACCAAGAGACCCAGTACTTC.